This T cell receptor beta chain was documented in a study of CD8+CD57+ T cells in acquired aplastic anemia. Study as a whole: Across the sorted CD4+ and CD8+ cells, DNA amounts averaged roughly 3.5 ug. Whole-study results and caveats: In CD8+ cells, Simpson's diversity showed no significant difference between patients and controls. The study identified 25 to 30 CD8+ CDR3 sequences shared by patients and controls.

For this clonotype: The antigen remains unidentified.

Trimming at V came to 3 bases and at J to 4 bases, leaving 7 bases not matched to a gene. This CDR3 region has 17 residues. The V gene's germline CDR1 is SEHNR and CDR2 FQNEAQ (reference sequence). TCR beta VDJ combinations and CDR3 sequences were profiled from genomic DNA. TCRdb used MiXCR to reprocess the reads, holding one entry per CDR3 protein. The sample lists about 190,000 distinct CDR3 sequences, roughly 64% occurring once. The genes are TRBV7-9 and TRBJ1-6, with 9 bases aligning to TRBD1. Sequencing was carried out using sorted CD4+, CD8+, or CD8+CD57+ T cells (not recorded which) from PBMCs. The TCR sequence derives from a human donor with severe aplastic anemia or a healthy control (not recorded which). This CDR3 is CASSFRADRGYNSPLHF. CDR3 DNA sequence: TGTGCCAGCAGCTTCCGGGCCGACAGGGGGTATAATTCACCCCTCCACTTT.